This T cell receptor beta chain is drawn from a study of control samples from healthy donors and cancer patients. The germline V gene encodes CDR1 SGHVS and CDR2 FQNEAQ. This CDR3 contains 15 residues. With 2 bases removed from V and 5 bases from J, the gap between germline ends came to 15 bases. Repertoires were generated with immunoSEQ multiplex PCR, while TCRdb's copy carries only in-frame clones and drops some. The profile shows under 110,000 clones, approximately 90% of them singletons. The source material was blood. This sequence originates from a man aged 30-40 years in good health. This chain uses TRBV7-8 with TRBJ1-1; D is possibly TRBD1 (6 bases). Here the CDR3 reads CASSLTIQGWTEAFF. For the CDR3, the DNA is TGTGCCAGCAGCTTAACAATACAGGGCTGGACTGAAGCTTTCTTT.